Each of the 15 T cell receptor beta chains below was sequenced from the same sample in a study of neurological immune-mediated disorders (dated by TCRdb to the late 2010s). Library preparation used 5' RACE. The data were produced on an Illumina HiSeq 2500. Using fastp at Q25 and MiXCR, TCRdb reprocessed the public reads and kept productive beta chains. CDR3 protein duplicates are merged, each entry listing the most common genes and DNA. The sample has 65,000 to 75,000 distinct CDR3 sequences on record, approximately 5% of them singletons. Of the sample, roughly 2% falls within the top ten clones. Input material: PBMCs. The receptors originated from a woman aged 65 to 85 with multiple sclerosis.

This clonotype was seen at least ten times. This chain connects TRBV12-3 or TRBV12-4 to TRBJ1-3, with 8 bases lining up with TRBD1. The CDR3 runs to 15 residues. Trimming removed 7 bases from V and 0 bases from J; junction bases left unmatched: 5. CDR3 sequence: CASTATGGSGNTIYF. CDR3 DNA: TGTGCCAGCACGGCTACAGGGGGCTCTGGAAACACCATATATTTT.

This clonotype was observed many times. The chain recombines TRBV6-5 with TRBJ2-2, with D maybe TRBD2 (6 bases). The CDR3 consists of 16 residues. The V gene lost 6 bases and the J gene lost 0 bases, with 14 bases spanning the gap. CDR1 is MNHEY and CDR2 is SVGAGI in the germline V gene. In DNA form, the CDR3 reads TGTGCCAGCAGCCAGTCCCGCGGGACGAACACCGGGGAGCTGTTTTTT. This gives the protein CASSQSRGTNTGELFF.

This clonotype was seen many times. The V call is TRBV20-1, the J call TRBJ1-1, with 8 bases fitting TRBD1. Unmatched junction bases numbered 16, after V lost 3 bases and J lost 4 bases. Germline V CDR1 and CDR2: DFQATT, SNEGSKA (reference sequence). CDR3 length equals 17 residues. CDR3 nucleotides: TGCAGTGCTAGCCGACAGGGGAGTGGAACGGGTGGCACTGAAGCTTTCTTT. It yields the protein CSASRQGSGTGGTEAFF.

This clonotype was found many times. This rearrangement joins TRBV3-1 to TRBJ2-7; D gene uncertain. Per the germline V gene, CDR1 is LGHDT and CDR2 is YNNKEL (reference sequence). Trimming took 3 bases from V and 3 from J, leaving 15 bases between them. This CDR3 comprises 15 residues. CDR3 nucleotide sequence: TGTGCCAGCAGCCAGTATGACACAAGCCGCTACGAGCAGTACTTC. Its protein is CASSQYDTSRYEQYF.

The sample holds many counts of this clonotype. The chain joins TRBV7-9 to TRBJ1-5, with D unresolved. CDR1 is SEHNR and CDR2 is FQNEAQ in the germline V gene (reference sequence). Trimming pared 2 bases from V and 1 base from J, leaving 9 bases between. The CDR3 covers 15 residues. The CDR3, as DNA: TGTGCCAGCAGCTTACAGTCCGGGAGCAATCAGCCCCAGCATTTT. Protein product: CASSLQSGSNQPQHF.

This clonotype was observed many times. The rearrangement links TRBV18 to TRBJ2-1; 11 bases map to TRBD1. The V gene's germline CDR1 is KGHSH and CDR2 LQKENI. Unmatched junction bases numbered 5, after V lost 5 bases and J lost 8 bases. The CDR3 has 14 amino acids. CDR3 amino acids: CASSGQGAEDEQFF. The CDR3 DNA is TGTGCCAGCTCAGGACAGGGGGCGGAGGATGAGCAGTTCTTC.

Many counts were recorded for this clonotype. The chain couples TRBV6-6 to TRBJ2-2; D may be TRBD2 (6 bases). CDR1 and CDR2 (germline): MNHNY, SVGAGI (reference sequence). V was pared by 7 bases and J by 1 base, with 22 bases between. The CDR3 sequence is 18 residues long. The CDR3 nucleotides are TGTGCCAGCACCCCTATCGGGACTCCCAAGAAGAACACCGGGGAGCTGTTTTTT. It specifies CASTPIGTPKKNTGELFF.

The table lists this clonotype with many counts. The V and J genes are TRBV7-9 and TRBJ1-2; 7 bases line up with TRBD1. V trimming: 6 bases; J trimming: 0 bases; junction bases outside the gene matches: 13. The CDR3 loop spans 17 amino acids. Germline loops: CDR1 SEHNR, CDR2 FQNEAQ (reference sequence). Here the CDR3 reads CASRFGTAEQANYGYTF. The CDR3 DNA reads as TGTGCCAGCAGGTTCGGGACAGCCGAACAAGCTAACTATGGCTACACCTTC. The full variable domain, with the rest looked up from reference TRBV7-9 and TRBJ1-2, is DTGVSQNPRHKITKRGQNVTFRCDPISEHNRLYWYRQTLGQGPEFLTYFQNEAQLEKSRLLSDRFSAERPKGSFSTLEIQRTEQGDSAMYLCASRFGTAEQANYGYTFGSGTRLTVV.

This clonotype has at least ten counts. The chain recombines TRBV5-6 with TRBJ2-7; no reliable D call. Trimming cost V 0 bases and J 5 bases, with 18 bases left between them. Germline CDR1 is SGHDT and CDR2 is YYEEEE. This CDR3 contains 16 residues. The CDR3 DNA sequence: TGTGCCAGCAGCTTGGCTGACTCCTGGGCACCCGACGAGCAGTACTTC. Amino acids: CASSLADSWAPDEQYF.

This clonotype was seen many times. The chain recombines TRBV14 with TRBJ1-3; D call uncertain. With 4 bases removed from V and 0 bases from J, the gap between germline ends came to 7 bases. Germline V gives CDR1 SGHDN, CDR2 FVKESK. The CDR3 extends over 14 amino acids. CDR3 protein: CASSRDASGNTIYF. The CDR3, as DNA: TGTGCCAGCAGCCGAGACGCCTCTGGAAACACCATATATTTT.

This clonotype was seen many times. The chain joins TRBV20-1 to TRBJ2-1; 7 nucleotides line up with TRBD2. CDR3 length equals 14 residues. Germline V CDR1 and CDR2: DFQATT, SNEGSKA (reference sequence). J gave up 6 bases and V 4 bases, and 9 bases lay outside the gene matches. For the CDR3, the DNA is TGCAGTGCTAACGGACTAGTGTCCCCCAATGAGCAGTTCTTC. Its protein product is CSANGLVSPNEQFF.

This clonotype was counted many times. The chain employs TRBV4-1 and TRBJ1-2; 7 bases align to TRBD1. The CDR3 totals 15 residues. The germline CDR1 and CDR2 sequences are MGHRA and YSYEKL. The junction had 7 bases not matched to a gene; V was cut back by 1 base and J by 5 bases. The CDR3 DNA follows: TGCGCCAGCAGCCAAGGACAGGGTTCCCTTTATGGCTACACCTTC. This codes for CASSQGQGSLYGYTF.

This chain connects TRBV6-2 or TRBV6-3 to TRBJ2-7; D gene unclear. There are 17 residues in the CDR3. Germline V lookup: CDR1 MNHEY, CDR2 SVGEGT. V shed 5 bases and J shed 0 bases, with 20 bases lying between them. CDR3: CASSTLLPISSSYEQYF. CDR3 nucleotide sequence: TGTGCCAGCAGTACCCTCTTGCCCATATCGAGCTCCTACGAGCAGTACTTC.

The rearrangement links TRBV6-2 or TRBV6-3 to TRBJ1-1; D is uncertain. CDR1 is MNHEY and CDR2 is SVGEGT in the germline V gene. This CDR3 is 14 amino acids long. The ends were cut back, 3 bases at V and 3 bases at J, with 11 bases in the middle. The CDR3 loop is CASSYSGSDTEAFF. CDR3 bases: TGTGCCAGCAGTTATTCGGGATCGGACACTGAAGCTTTCTTT.

CDR3 region: CASSFDPGQANYGYTF. DNA of the CDR3: TGTGCCAGCAGCTTTGACCCGGGACAGGCTAACTATGGCTACACCTTC. The J gene is TRBJ1-2, the V gene TRBV7-2, with 8 bases fitting TRBD1. Trimming took 3 bases from V and 0 from J; bases not matched to a gene: 6. CDR1 SGHTA and CDR2 FQGNSA come from the germline V gene. The CDR3 is made up of 16 amino acids. The whole variable domain, filled in from reference TRBV7-2 and TRBJ1-2, reads GAGVSQSPSNKVTEKGKDVELRCDPISGHTALYWYRQSLGQGLEFLIYFQGNSAPDKSGLPSDRFSAERTGGSVSTLTIQRTQQEDSAVYLCASSFDPGQANYGYTFGSGTRLTVV.